Shown below are 30 T cell receptor beta chains from a single sample sequenced in a study of T-cell memory formation after mild COVID-19. From the 5' RACE reads, TCRdb called clonotypes with MiXCR, one entry per CDR3 protein. The repertoire consists of 200,000 to 250,000 distinct CDR3 sequences, with around 25% occurring once and the leading ten covering about 10%. Sequences were obtained from PBMCs or a T cell subset sorted from them (not recorded which). The source is an adult woman who had mild COVID-19 (a few samples of this study predate the infection). Cell type and time point are not known.

The chain carries TRBV7-6 and TRBJ1-1, with a tentative D call TRBD1 (5 bases). This CDR3 spans 14 amino acids. The V end lost 5 bases, the J end lost 5 bases, and 15 bases lay between the germline ends. Germline V CDR1 and CDR2: SGHVS, FNYEAQ. CDR3 amino acids: CASSPYGHRTEAFF. CDR3 DNA sequence: TGTGCCAGCAGCCCATACGGACACCGGACTGAAGCTTTCTTT.

The V call is TRBV24-1, the J call TRBJ2-5, with 7 bases identical to TRBD1. The junction had 11 bases not matched to a gene; V was cut back by 3 bases and J by 5 bases. The length of the CDR3 is 16 residues. Germline V gene lookup returns CDR1 KGHDR and CDR2 SFDVKD. CDR3 bases: TGTGCCACCAGTGATCGGACAGGCACCCCCGGTGAGACCCAGTACTTC. It specifies CATSDRTGTPGETQYF.

This clonotype turned up a few times. This chain connects TRBV7-2 to TRBJ2-7; unclear D gene. The CDR3 sequence is 12 residues long. The V gene lost 1 base and the J gene lost 6 bases, with 7 bases spanning the gap. Germline V gene data show CDR1 as SGHTA and CDR2 as FQGNSA. In DNA, the CDR3 is TGTGCCAGCAGCTTAGTTGCGCGCGAGCAGTACTTC. Amino acids: CASSLVAREQYF.

A few counts support this clonotype. For the CDR3, the DNA is TGTGCCACCAGTGATTTTAGAGGGGAACTGTTTTTT. Protein sequence: CATSDFRGELFF. This rearrangement joins TRBV24-1 to TRBJ1-4; tentative D call: TRBD1 (5 bases). This CDR3 is 12 amino acids long. CDR1 is KGHDR and CDR2 is SFDVKD in the germline V gene. Trimming stripped 1 base from V and 12 bases from J, with 8 bases between.

The chain carries TRBV5-5 and TRBJ2-7; 8 bases are a match to TRBD1. After removal of 2 bases from V and 3 bases from J, the junction contained 4 bases not matched to a gene. The CDR3 extends over 14 amino acids. Germline V gene data show CDR1 as SGHKS and CDR2 as YYEKEE (reference sequence). The CDR3 nucleotides are TGTGCCAGCAGCTTTCAGGGGGCCTACTACGAGCAGTACTTC. It specifies CASSFQGAYYEQYF. Full variable domain (rest looked up from reference TRBV5-5 and TRBJ2-7): DAGVTQSPTHLIKTRGQQVTLRCSPISGHKSVSWYQQVLGQGPQFIFQYYEKEERGRGNFPDRFSARQFPNYSSELNVNALLLGDSALYLCASSFQGAYYEQYFGPGTRLTVT.

A few counts support this clonotype. The chain couples TRBV20-1 to TRBJ1-2; D is possibly TRBD1 (5 bases). The length of the CDR3 is 15 residues. Trimming cost V 5 bases and J 0 bases, with 16 bases left between them. The germline V gene encodes CDR1 DFQATT and CDR2 SNEGSKA (reference sequence). Here the CDR3 reads CSAPLGETANYGYTF. DNA for the CDR3: TGCAGTGCTCCCCTGGGGGAGACAGCTAACTATGGCTACACCTTC.

In this sample, this clonotype turned up a few times. This chain links TRBV29-1 with TRBJ1-4; D might be TRBD1 (6 bases). CDR1 and CDR2 from the germline V gene are SQVTM and ANQGSEA. V was cut by 5 bases and J by 4 bases, with 11 bases left in between. CDR3 length equals 13 residues. For the CDR3, the DNA is TGCAGCGTTTCCGGACAGTATAATGAAAAACTGTTTTTT. Protein: CSVSGQYNEKLFF.

This sequence joins TRBV20-1 and TRBJ2-7; 9 bases are a match to TRBD2. Losses at the gene ends were 5 bases for V and 3 bases for J; bases not matched to a gene: 8. Germline V gene data show CDR1 as DFQATT and CDR2 as SNEGSKA (reference sequence). The CDR3 is made up of 14 amino acids. This chain's CDR3 is CSAPSGGRFYEQYF. The CDR3 region has the DNA TGCAGTGCTCCGAGCGGGGGGCGATTCTACGAGCAGTACTTC.

V and J are TRBV5-1 and TRBJ2-7, with a weak D call TRBD1 (5 bases). The CDR3 is 13 residues long. CDR1 is SGHRS and CDR2 is YFSETQ in the germline V gene. V lost 4 bases, J lost 1 base, and 9 bases lay in between. CDR3 DNA: TGCGCCAGCAGCAATAGACAGTCCTACGAGCAGTACTTC. Translation gives CASSNRQSYEQYF.

V is TRBV6-2 or TRBV6-3 and J is TRBJ2-7, with D possibly being TRBD1 (7 bases). Germline CDR1 and CDR2: MNHEY and SVGEGT. This CDR3 spans 14 amino acids. Trimming took 2 bases from V and 6 from J, leaving 14 bases between them. The CDR3 DNA sequence: TGTGCCAGCAGTTACCAGGGGGGTCTGTTCGAGCAGTACTTC. This gives the protein CASSYQGGLFEQYF.

CDR3 sequence reads: CASRTQGISYEQYF. For the CDR3, the DNA is TGCGCCAGCAGAACACAGGGAATATCCTACGAGCAGTACTTC. The rearrangement joins TRBV5-1 to TRBJ2-7; D is possibly TRBD1 (6 bases). The CDR3 covers 14 residues. CDR1 and CDR2 from the germline V gene are SGHRS and YFSETQ. V was cut by 5 bases and J by 1 base, with 13 bases left in between.

This sequence joins TRBV5-4 and TRBJ2-1, with D possibly being TRBD1 or TRBD2 (6 bases each). CDR3 size: 12 residues. V lost 0 bases and J lost 12, with 10 bases in between. The germline gives CDR1 SGHNT, CDR2 YYREEE (reference sequence). The CDR3 here is CASSLDRGPQFF. DNA for the CDR3: TGTGCCAGCAGCTTGGATCGGGGGCCGCAGTTCTTC.

J is TRBJ2-1 and V is TRBV6-5; D is undetermined. The CDR3 extends over 13 amino acids. CDR1 and CDR2 (germline): MNHEY, SVGAGI. V shed 2 bases and J shed 3 bases, with 5 bases lying between them. CDR3 protein: CASSYSVYNEQFF. In DNA form, the CDR3 reads TGTGCCAGCAGTTACAGTGTCTACAATGAGCAGTTCTTC.

This clonotype was detected a few times. The chain carries TRBV18 and TRBJ2-7, with a possible D match to TRBD1 (5 bases). V was shortened by 4 bases and J by 2 bases, with 12 bases between the two germline ends. CDR1 and CDR2 (germline): KGHSH, LQKENI. This CDR3 has 14 residues. CDR3 in DNA: TGTGCCAGCTCACAATCCGACAGCCCCTACGAGCAGTACTTC. This sequence encodes CASSQSDSPYEQYF.

This clonotype was seen a few times. V gene TRBV6-2 or TRBV6-3 combines with J gene TRBJ1-1, with no clear D. Germline V gene sequence: CDR1 MNHEY, CDR2 SVGEGT. The CDR3 is made up of 13 amino acids. The ends were cut back, 5 bases at V and 7 bases at J, with 14 bases in the middle. Here the CDR3 DNA reads TGTGCCAGCAGTCGGACCCTCGGCTTTGAAGCTTTCTTT. This translates into CASSRTLGFEAFF.

This chain links TRBV29-1 with TRBJ2-7; TRBD2 might be the D (5 bases). This CDR3 is 16 amino acids long. V was trimmed by 0 bases and J by 3 bases, leaving 18 bases between them. CDR1 SQVTM and CDR2 ANQGSEA come from the germline V gene. CDR3 region: CSVEEDEPGMHYEQYF. The CDR3 coding sequence is TGCAGCGTTGAAGAAGACGAACCGGGAATGCACTACGAGCAGTACTTC.

The chain uses TRBV6-2 or TRBV6-3 and TRBJ2-7, with D perhaps matching TRBD2 (5 bases). Germline lookup yields CDR1 MNHEY and CDR2 SVGEGT. This CDR3 contains 14 residues. V shed 8 bases and J shed 5 bases, with 19 bases lying between them. CDR3 sequence: CASAPTRPGDEQYF. The CDR3 DNA follows: TGTGCCAGCGCCCCCACGAGACCCGGGGACGAGCAGTACTTC.

The chain is built from TRBV6-5 and TRBJ1-5; D is possibly TRBD1 (6 bases). The CDR3 has 15 amino acids. V lost 2 bases and J 4 bases, leaving 12 bases between the germline ends. Germline V gene lookup returns CDR1 MNHEY and CDR2 SVGAGI. The CDR3 loop reads CASSYGGGGNQPQHF. In DNA form, the CDR3 reads TGTGCCAGCAGTTACGGGGGCGGGGGAAATCAGCCCCAGCATTTT.

The chain has TRBV3-1 and TRBJ2-7; D is possibly TRBD1 (6 bases). Trimming removed 4 bases from V and 2 bases from J, with 15 bases in between. In germline, CDR1 is LGHDT, CDR2 YNNKEL (reference sequence). The CDR3 is 15 residues long. CDR3 sequence: CASSRLSGGPYEQYF. CDR3 nucleotide sequence: TGTGCCAGCAGCCGATTGAGTGGGGGCCCCTACGAGCAGTACTTC.

This clonotype appeared a few times. The V gene is TRBV20-1, the J gene TRBJ2-5, with D perhaps matching TRBD2 (6 bases). CDR3 size: 14 residues. V was shortened by 6 bases and J by 5 bases, with 19 bases between the two germline ends. In germline, CDR1 is DFQATT, CDR2 SNEGSKA (reference sequence). CDR3 in DNA: TGCAGTGCCGATCAGCGGGTTTTTGGGGAGACCCAGTACTTC. Amino acids: CSADQRVFGETQYF.

Only a few counts were recorded for this clonotype. For the CDR3, the DNA is TGTGCCAGCAGGGCTGGGGGGCTAACTGAAGCTTTCTTT. It is translated as CASRAGGLTEAFF. The chain uses TRBV12-3 or TRBV12-4 and TRBJ1-1, with D possibly being TRBD1 (6 bases). This CDR3 comprises 13 residues. Trimming took off 6 bases at V and 5 bases at J, with 13 bases between the two ends.

This chain uses TRBV29-1 with TRBJ2-1; TRBD1 aligns across 7 bases. The CDR3 is made up of 13 amino acids. The junction had 4 bases not matched to a gene; V was cut back by 6 bases and J by 2 bases. In germline, CDR1 is SQVTM, CDR2 ANQGSEA. The CDR3 DNA reads as TGCAGCGTCACAGGGGTACCCTACAATGAGCAGTTCTTC. Translating it yields CSVTGVPYNEQFF.

This clonotype was recorded a few times. The genes are TRBV4-2 and TRBJ1-1; TRBD1 matches 7 bases. Germline V gives CDR1 LGHNA, CDR2 YNFKEQ. The CDR3 contains 15 residues. J gave up 5 bases and V 3 bases, and 9 bases lay outside the gene matches. The CDR3 loop is CASSHSSGGETEAFF. CDR3 bases: TGTGCCAGCAGCCACTCTTCAGGGGGGGAAACTGAAGCTTTCTTT.

J is TRBJ1-1 and V is TRBV11-2; D gene ambiguous. Trimming pared 4 bases from V and 11 bases from J, leaving 14 bases between. The CDR3 length is 12 residues. Germline V gene lookup returns CDR1 SGHAT and CDR2 FQNNGV. The CDR3 sequence: CASSSRGRKAFF. For the CDR3, the DNA is TGTGCCAGCAGCTCCCGGGGTCGCAAGGCTTTCTTT.

The J gene is TRBJ1-1, the V gene TRBV29-1; maybe TRBD1 (5 bases). V lost 7 bases to trimming and J lost 1 base, with 13 bases between them. The germline V gene encodes CDR1 SQVTM and CDR2 ANQGSEA. The CDR3 totals 13 residues. CDR3 sequence (DNA): TGCAGCGCCGCCGGGGGACCGAACACTGAAGCTTTCTTT. Translation gives CSAAGGPNTEAFF.

V gene TRBV30 combines with J gene TRBJ1-5; no firm D call. This CDR3 spans 13 amino acids. Germline CDR1 GTSNPN, CDR2 SVGIG (reference sequence). V was trimmed by 3 bases and J by 1 base, leaving 7 bases between them. The CDR3 region has the DNA TGTGCCTGGAGCCTCGGGAGCAATCAGCCCCAGCATTTT. Amino acid sequence: CAWSLGSNQPQHF.

This clonotype was seen only a few times. The chain couples TRBV4-1 to TRBJ1-3; D gene uncertain. Trimming left V 1 base short and J 1 base short, with 14 bases between. Germline V CDR1 and CDR2: MGHRA, YSYEKL. The CDR3 consists of 17 residues. CDR3 sequence (DNA): TGCGCCAGCAGCCAAGGGTACCCGAGCCTTTCTGGAAACACCATATATTTT. This codes for CASSQGYPSLSGNTIYF.

This chain joins TRBV20-1 and TRBJ2-7; D is ambiguous. This CDR3 has 13 residues. Germline V gene lookup returns CDR1 DFQATT and CDR2 SNEGSKA (reference sequence). Deletions cut 0 bases from V and 3 bases from J, with 9 bases between. This CDR3 reads CSARDPAGYEQYF. In DNA form, the CDR3 reads TGCAGTGCTAGAGATCCGGCAGGCTACGAGCAGTACTTC.

V is TRBV9 and J is TRBJ1-1; 7 nucleotides align to TRBD1. V lost 4 bases and J lost 8; bases outside the gene matches: 8. The CDR3 spans 13 residues. Germline values: CDR1 SGDLS, CDR2 YYNGEE. CDR3 DNA sequence: TGTGCCAGCAGCACCAGGACAGGCCAGGAAGCTTTCTTT. Its translation is CASSTRTGQEAFF.

The chain combines TRBV7-2 with TRBJ2-7, with 7 bases matching TRBD2. V lost 1 base, J lost 0 bases, and 3 bases stayed unmatched. The CDR3 extends over 15 amino acids. Germline V gene lookup returns CDR1 SGHTA and CDR2 FQGNSA. CDR3 sequence: CASSLGAGSSYEQYF. The CDR3 DNA sequence: TGTGCCAGCAGCTTAGGAGCGGGGAGCTCCTACGAGCAGTACTTC.